One sample yielded the 27 T cell receptor beta chains listed below, sequenced in a study of OX40 agonist ivuxolimab in advanced cancers. Sequencing was performed with immunoSEQ multiplex PCR; in TCRdb, only in-frame clones are kept and a portion is missing. The data contain about 19,000 clones, around 79% of them singletons. Here the sequenced sample was CD4+ or CD8+ T cells sorted from blood, taken in a trial of the OX40 agonist ivuxolimab. Receptors originate from an adult with an advanced solid tumor such as melanoma, head and neck, liver or kidney cancer.

The rearrangement uses TRBV25-1 and TRBJ2-7, with TRBD1 identical over 8 bases. The CDR3 length is 14 residues. Trimming took 5 bases from V and 3 from J; bases not matched to a gene: 6. The germline V gene has CDR1 MGHDK and CDR2 SYGVNS. This CDR3 reads CASSPGQGYYEQYF. The CDR3 bases are TGTGCCAGCAGTCCTGGACAGGGCTACTACGAGCAGTACTTC.

The rearrangement joins TRBV6-5 to TRBJ1-1; D perhaps matches TRBD1 (6 bases). Trimming stripped 6 bases from V and 0 bases from J, with 11 bases between. The length of the CDR3 is 14 residues. Germline loops: CDR1 MNHEY, CDR2 SVGAGI. The CDR3 DNA reads TGTGCCAGCAGCTACAGGGAAATGAACACTGAAGCTTTCTTT. Translating gives CASSYREMNTEAFF.

This clone is judged medium-sized. The chain has TRBV2 and TRBJ2-3; 7 bases line up with TRBD1. Trimming cost V 5 bases and J 2 bases; bases outside gene matches: 7. The CDR3 is 15 residues long. From germline, CDR1 is SNHLY and CDR2 FYNNEI. CDR3 bases: TGTGCCAGCAGTAGAACAGGGGCTTTCACAGATACGCAGTATTTT. Translation: CASSRTGAFTDTQYF.

This chain uses TRBV28 with TRBJ2-2; tentative D call: TRBD1 (5 bases). CDR1 and CDR2 (germline): MDHEN, SYDVKM. The CDR3 covers 15 residues. V lost 3 bases and J 0 bases, leaving 8 bases between the germline ends. DNA for the CDR3: TGTGCCAGCAGTTTTGCAGGGTCGAACACCGGGGAGCTGTTTTTT. This sequence encodes CASSFAGSNTGELFF.

This clone was seen a single time. The rearrangement uses TRBV10-1 and TRBJ2-3, with no clear D. Trimming left V 2 bases short and J 3 bases short, with 9 bases between. CDR1 is WNHNN and CDR2 is SYGVQD in the germline V gene (reference sequence). This CDR3 region has 14 residues. The CDR3 DNA reads as TGCGCCAGCAGTGAGAGGCGGATAACAGATACGCAGTATTTT. Protein sequence: CASSERRITDTQYF.

The rearrangement links TRBV7-6 to TRBJ2-1, with 12 bases fitting TRBD1. The CDR3 contains 15 residues. Germline-derived CDR1 and CDR2 are SGHVS and FNYEAQ. Trimming cost V 3 bases and J 4 bases; bases outside gene matches: 1. The CDR3 bases are TGTGCCAGCAGCTTGGGACAGGGGGCTTACAATGAGCAGTTCTTC. This encodes CASSLGQGAYNEQFF.

This chain joins TRBV30 and TRBJ1-2, with D unresolved. The V and J ends lost 2 bases and 2 bases respectively, with 9 bases between them. The CDR3 contains 13 residues. Per germline, CDR1 GTSNPN and CDR2 SVGIG (reference sequence). Here the CDR3 DNA reads TGTGCCTGGAGTACAACAGAAAACTATGGCTACACCTTC. It translates to CAWSTTENYGYTF.

CDR3 region: CASSLELAGAPEQFF. The CDR3 DNA reads TGTGCCAGCAGCTTGGAACTAGCGGGAGCTCCTGAGCAGTTCTTC. V and J are TRBV5-6 and TRBJ2-1; 11 bases line up with TRBD2. V lost 0 bases, J lost 9 bases, and 5 bases stayed unmatched. This CDR3 region has 15 residues. CDR1 SGHDT and CDR2 YYEEEE come from the germline V gene.

The J gene is TRBJ1-2, the V gene TRBV27; 8 nucleotides match TRBD1. CDR1 is MNHEY and CDR2 is SMNVEV in the germline V gene (reference sequence). V dropped 5 bases and J dropped 6; count of bases not matched to a gene: 8. The CDR3 has 14 amino acids. In DNA, the CDR3 is TGTGCCAGCAGTCCCACAGGGGGGGGGAATGGCTACACCTTC. It encodes CASSPTGGGNGYTF.

The chain employs TRBV7-2 and TRBJ2-1; 10 positions agree with TRBD2. This CDR3 region has 15 residues. The V and J ends lost 5 bases and 5 bases, in that order; junction bases with no gene match: 6. Germline V CDR1 and CDR2: SGHTA, FQGNSA. The CDR3 region is CASSITSGKNNEQFF. The CDR3 DNA sequence: TGTGCCAGCAGCATTACTAGCGGGAAAAACAATGAGCAGTTCTTC.

Here the CDR3 reads CASSYSNEQFF. CDR3 nucleotide sequence: TGTGCCAGCAGCTATTCCAATGAGCAGTTCTTC. The chain employs TRBV5-6 and TRBJ2-1; D call uncertain. The CDR3 sequence is 11 residues long. Germline V CDR1 and CDR2: SGHDT, YYEEEE. V was trimmed by 3 bases and J by 6 bases, leaving 4 bases between them.

The V call is TRBV13, the J call TRBJ2-4; maybe TRBD2 (5 bases). Trimming pared 0 bases from V and 6 bases from J, leaving 12 bases between. The CDR3 covers 15 residues. The germline gives CDR1 PRHDT, CDR2 FYEKMQ (reference sequence). Here the CDR3 reads CASSLGWGGGNIQYF. The CDR3 DNA reads as TGTGCCAGCAGCTTAGGATGGGGTGGAGGAAACATTCAGTACTTC.

In its sample, this clone was seen a few times. The V gene is TRBV11-2, the J gene TRBJ1-2, with 8 bases matching TRBD1. CDR3 length equals 14 residues. V lost 2 bases to trimming and J lost 4 bases; unmatched junction nucleotides: 3. CDR1 is SGHAT, CDR2 FQNNGV, per germline. CDR3 protein: CASSLIGTGYGYTF. Here the CDR3 DNA reads TGTGCCAGCAGCTTAATAGGGACAGGCTATGGCTACACCTTC.

The rearrangement links TRBV7-9 to TRBJ2-3; tentative D call: TRBD2 (6 bases). The ends were cut back, 6 bases at V and 4 bases at J, with 17 bases in the middle. The CDR3 is made up of 15 amino acids. Germline-derived CDR1 and CDR2 are SEHNR and FQNEAQ (reference sequence). The DNA of the CDR3 is TGTGCCAGCAGAACTACTAGCAGTCGGGCAGATACGCAGTATTTT. Its translation is CASRTTSSRADTQYF.

This clone was observed a handful of times. The chain employs TRBV9 and TRBJ1-2; D not certain. Germline CDR1 reads SGDLS; CDR2 reads YYNGEE. The ends were cut back, 5 bases at V and 8 bases at J, with 10 bases in the middle. The length of the CDR3 is 11 residues. CDR3: CASRTNGGYTF. As DNA, the CDR3 is TGTGCCAGCAGGACCAACGGGGGCTACACCTTC.

This chain connects TRBV7-2 to TRBJ2-5; 7 nucleotides agree with TRBD1. Trimming at V came to 4 bases and at J to 9 bases, leaving 8 bases not matched to a gene. Germline V lookup: CDR1 SGHTA, CDR2 FQGNSA. The CDR3 is 13 amino acids. CDR3 region: CASSYYPGTAQYF. CDR3 in DNA: TGTGCCAGCAGCTACTACCCCGGGACAGCCCAGTACTTC.

This clone was seen repeatedly, ten times or more. CDR3 nucleotide sequence: TGTGCCAGCAGTTACGGAGGCACCGGAGGAGAGACCCAGTACTTC. Amino acid sequence: CASSYGGTGGETQYF. The J gene is TRBJ2-5, the V gene TRBV6-5, with a weak D call TRBD2 (5 bases). CDR1 is MNHEY and CDR2 is SVGAGI in the germline V gene. The CDR3 covers 15 residues. The ends were cut back, 2 bases at V and 4 bases at J, with 14 bases in the middle.

The J gene is TRBJ2-7, the V gene TRBV7-8; the D gene is possibly TRBD2 (6 bases). From germline, CDR1 is SGHVS and CDR2 FQNEAQ. This CDR3 comprises 15 residues. The V end lost 4 bases, the J end lost 3 bases, and 16 bases lay between the germline ends. The DNA of the CDR3 is TGTGCCAGCAGCTCGGGCCGGGACTTCGACTACGAGCAGTACTTC. Translated: CASSSGRDFDYEQYF. Full variable domain (missing parts from reference TRBV7-8 and TRBJ2-7): GAGVSQSPRYKVAKRGQDVALRCDPISGHVSLFWYQQALGQGPEFLTYFQNEAQLDKSGLPSDRFFAERPEGSVSTLKIQRTQQEDSAVYLCASSSGRDFDYEQYFGPGTRLTVT.

The chain links TRBV27 to TRBJ2-3; unclear D gene. V lost 3 bases and J 3 bases, leaving 4 bases between the germline ends. Germline V CDR1 and CDR2: MNHEY, SMNVEV (reference sequence). The CDR3 is 12 residues long. The CDR3 DNA reads as TGTGCCAGCAGTTTGGGGACAGATACGCAGTATTTT. Translating it yields CASSLGTDTQYF.

The rearrangement links TRBV6-5 to TRBJ1-2; D is unclear. The CDR3 is 15 amino acids. The germline V and J ends were trimmed by 4 bases and 4 bases, with 16 bases remaining between them. Germline lookup yields CDR1 MNHEY and CDR2 SVGAGI. CDR3 residues: CASSFGPTRSYGYTF. CDR3 coding DNA: TGTGCCAGCAGTTTTGGGCCCACACGGAGCTATGGCTACACCTTC.

This chain links TRBV19 with TRBJ2-7; D tentatively reads TRBD1 or TRBD2 (5 bases each). In germline, CDR1 is LNHDA, CDR2 SQIVND (reference sequence). The V gene lost 4 bases and the J gene lost 7 bases, with 26 bases spanning the gap. The CDR3 runs 17 residues. The DNA of the CDR3 is TGTGCCAGTAGTACCAGCCCCGGGGCCCCGAGATATGAGGAGCAGTACTTC. This gives the protein CASSTSPGAPRYEEQYF.

This chain uses TRBV2 with TRBJ2-2; D gene unclear. Germline lookup yields CDR1 SNHLY and CDR2 FYNNEI. V lost 5 bases, J lost 0 bases, and 4 bases lay in between. The CDR3 sequence is 13 residues long. CDR3 in DNA: TGTGCCAGCAGTATCCCGAACACCGGGGAGCTGTTTTTT. Protein sequence: CASSIPNTGELFF. Using reference TRBV2 and TRBJ2-2 for the parts outside the CDR3, the full variable domain is EPEVTQTPSHQVTQMGQEVILRCVPISNHLYFYWYRQILGQKVEFLVSFYNNEISEKSEIFDDQFSVERPDGSNFTLKIRSTKLEDSAMYFCASSIPNTGELFFGEGSRLTVL.

The rearrangement joins TRBV28 to TRBJ2-3; possible D gene TRBD2, 5 bases. Per germline, CDR1 MDHEN and CDR2 SYDVKM. Trimming cost V 6 bases and J 6 bases, with 16 bases left between them. The length of the CDR3 is 14 residues. The CDR3 spells CASSYSGEVDTQYF. CDR3 nucleotides: TGTGCCAGCAGCTATTCCGGGGAAGTGGATACGCAGTATTTT.

The J gene is TRBJ2-1, the V gene TRBV4-2; D is ambiguous. Trimming stripped 1 base from V and 7 bases from J, with 2 bases between. Germline CDR1 and CDR2: LGHNA and YNFKEQ. This CDR3 contains 11 residues. CDR3 amino acids: CASSQGNEQFF. The CDR3 coding sequence is TGTGCCAGCAGCCAAGGAAATGAGCAGTTCTTC.

V usage is TRBV7-8 and J usage is TRBJ2-5; TRBD2 matches 12 bases. Germline assignment: CDR1 SGHVS and CDR2 FQNEAQ. CDR3 length equals 14 residues. With V trimmed by 5 bases and J by 5 bases, 3 bases remained unmatched. The CDR3 region has the DNA TGTGCCAGCAGCGGTGGGACTAGCGGGGAGACCCAGTACTTC. Its protein product is CASSGGTSGETQYF.

The table lists this clone with a few counts. The J gene is TRBJ2-2, the V gene TRBV28; 7 bases match TRBD1. J lost 4 bases, V lost 3 bases, and 11 bases had no gene match. Germline V gene data show CDR1 as MDHEN and CDR2 as SYDVKM. This CDR3 region has 17 residues. In DNA form, the CDR3 reads TGTGCCAGCAGTTTGGGCAGGGACAGCTACCTCACCGGGGAGCTGTTTTTT. Its translation is CASSLGRDSYLTGELFF.

The chain has TRBV4-2 and TRBJ2-3; 12 bases align to TRBD2. V gave up 1 base and J gave up 3 bases; unmatched junction bases: 5. Germline loops: CDR1 LGHNA, CDR2 YNFKEQ. There are 17 residues in the CDR3. The CDR3 spells CASSQVLAGGPTDTQYF. CDR3 nucleotide sequence: TGTGCCAGCAGCCAAGTGCTAGCGGGAGGGCCAACAGATACGCAGTATTTT.